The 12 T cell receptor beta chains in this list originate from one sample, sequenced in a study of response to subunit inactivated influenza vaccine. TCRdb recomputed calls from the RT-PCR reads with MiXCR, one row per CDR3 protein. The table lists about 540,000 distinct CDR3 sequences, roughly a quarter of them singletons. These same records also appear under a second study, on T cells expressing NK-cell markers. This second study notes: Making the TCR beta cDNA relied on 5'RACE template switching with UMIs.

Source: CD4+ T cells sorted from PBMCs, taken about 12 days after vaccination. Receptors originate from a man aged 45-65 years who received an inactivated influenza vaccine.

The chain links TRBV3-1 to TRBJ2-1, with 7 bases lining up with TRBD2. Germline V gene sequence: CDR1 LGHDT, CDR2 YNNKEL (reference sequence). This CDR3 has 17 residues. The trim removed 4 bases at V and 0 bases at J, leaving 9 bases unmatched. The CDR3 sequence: CASSLLSGGSSYNEQFF. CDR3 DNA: TGTGCCAGCAGCCTCCTGTCGGGAGGATCCTCCTACAATGAGCAGTTCTTC.

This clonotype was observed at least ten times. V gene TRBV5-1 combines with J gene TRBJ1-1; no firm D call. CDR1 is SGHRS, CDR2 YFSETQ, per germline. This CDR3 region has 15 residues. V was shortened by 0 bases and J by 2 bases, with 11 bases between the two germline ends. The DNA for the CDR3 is TGCGCCAGCAGCTTGGCCGAGGGTTCCAACACTGAAGCTTTCTTT. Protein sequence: CASSLAEGSNTEAFF.

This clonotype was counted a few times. CDR3 in DNA: TGCAGTGCTACCAAAACTAGCGGGATAGTCTGGGGCGGGGAGCTGTTTTTT. This encodes CSATKTSGIVWGGELFF. The chain uses TRBV20-1 and TRBJ2-2; 10 bases match TRBD2. V lost 4 bases to trimming and J lost 7 bases; unmatched junction nucleotides: 15. The CDR3 loop spans 17 amino acids. CDR1 and CDR2 from the germline V gene are DFQATT and SNEGSKA (reference sequence).

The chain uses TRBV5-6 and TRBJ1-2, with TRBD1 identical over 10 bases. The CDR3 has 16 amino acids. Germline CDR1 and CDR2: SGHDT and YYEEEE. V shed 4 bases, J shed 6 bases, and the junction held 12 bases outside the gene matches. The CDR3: CASSPLFGTGVNGYTF. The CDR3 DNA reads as TGTGCCAGCAGCCCCTTGTTCGGGACAGGGGTAAATGGCTACACCTTC.

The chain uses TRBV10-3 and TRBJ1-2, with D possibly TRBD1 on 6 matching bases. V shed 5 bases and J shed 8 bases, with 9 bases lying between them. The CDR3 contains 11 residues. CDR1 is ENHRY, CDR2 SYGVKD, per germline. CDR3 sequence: CAISTGSGYTF. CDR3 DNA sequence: TGTGCCATCAGTACAGGGTCCGGCTACACCTTC.

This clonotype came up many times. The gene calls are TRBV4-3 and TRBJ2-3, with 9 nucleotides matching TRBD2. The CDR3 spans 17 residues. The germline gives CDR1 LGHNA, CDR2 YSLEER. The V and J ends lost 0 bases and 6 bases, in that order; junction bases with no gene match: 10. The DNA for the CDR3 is TGCGCCAGCAGCCAAGATTTGGCGGGGGGGCCTGGTGATACGCAGTATTTT. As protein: CASSQDLAGGPGDTQYF.

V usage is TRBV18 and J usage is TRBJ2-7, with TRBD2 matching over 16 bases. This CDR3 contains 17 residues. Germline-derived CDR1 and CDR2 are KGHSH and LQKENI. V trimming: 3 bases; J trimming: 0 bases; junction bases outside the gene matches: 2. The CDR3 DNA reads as TGTGCCAGCTCACCGGGACTAGCGGGAGGGCCCTCCTACGAGCAGTACTTC. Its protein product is CASSPGLAGGPSYEQYF.

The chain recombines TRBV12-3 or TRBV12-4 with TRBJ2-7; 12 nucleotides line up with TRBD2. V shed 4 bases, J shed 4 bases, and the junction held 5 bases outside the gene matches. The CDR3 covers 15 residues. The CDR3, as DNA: TGTGCCAGCAGTTCTAGCGGGAGGGGTTTATACGAGCAGTACTTC. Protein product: CASSSSGRGLYEQYF.

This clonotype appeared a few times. In DNA form, the CDR3 reads TGCAGTGCTAGAACCGGGACAGGTCAAGAAAAACTGTTTTTT. It translates to CSARTGTGQEKLFF. The chain carries TRBV20-1 and TRBJ1-4; TRBD1 matches at 8 bases. Germline CDR1 DFQATT, CDR2 SNEGSKA (reference sequence). Trimming took 2 bases from V and 8 from J; bases not matched to a gene: 7. This CDR3 has 14 residues.

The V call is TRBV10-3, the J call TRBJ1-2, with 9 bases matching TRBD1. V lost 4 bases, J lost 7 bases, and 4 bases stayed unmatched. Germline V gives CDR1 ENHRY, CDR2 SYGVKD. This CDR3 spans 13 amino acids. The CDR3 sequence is CAISADRGVGYTF. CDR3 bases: TGTGCCATCAGTGCCGACAGGGGGGTTGGCTACACCTTC.

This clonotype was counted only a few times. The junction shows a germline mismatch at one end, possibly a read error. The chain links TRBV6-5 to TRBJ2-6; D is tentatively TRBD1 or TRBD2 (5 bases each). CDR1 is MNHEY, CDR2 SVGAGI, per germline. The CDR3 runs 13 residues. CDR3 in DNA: TGTGCCAGCAGTTACTCGATAGGGACGCCAAATAGTTTC. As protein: CASSYSIGTPNSF.

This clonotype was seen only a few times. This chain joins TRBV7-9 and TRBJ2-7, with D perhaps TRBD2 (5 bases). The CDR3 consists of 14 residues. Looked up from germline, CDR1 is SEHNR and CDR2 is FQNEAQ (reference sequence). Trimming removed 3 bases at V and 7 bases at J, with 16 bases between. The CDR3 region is CASSLTPGLAEQYF. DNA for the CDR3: TGTGCCAGCAGCTTGACCCCTGGACTGGCTGAGCAGTACTTC.